The 20 T cell receptor beta chains presented below share a single source sample, sequenced in a study of blood T cell repertoires in COVID-19 (dated by TCRdb to about 2020). The protocol used for the library was the immunoSEQ multiplex PCR assay. TCRdb mirrors the immuneACCESS table, restricted to in-frame sequences. Some clones are absent from its copies; in checked studies, under half trace to an unresolved V gene, and the reason for the others is unknown. The table for this sample lists 190,000 or so clones; roughly 80% of them were counted only once. The ten largest account for 6.5% to 9.5% of the sample. The sequencing sample was made of PBMCs or T cells enriched from blood (not recorded which). The receptor source for this set is a man aged 40-50 years who had recovered from COVID-19.

This chain connects TRBV5-4 to TRBJ2-7; 11 bases match TRBD2. V was pared by 2 bases and J by 0 bases, with 4 bases of the junction left unmatched. Germline V gene data show CDR1 as SGHNT and CDR2 as YYREEE (reference sequence). This CDR3 comprises 16 residues. The CDR3 DNA sequence: TGTGCCAGCAGCTTTCTAGCGGGGGGCCCCTCCTACGAGCAGTACTTC. Translation gives CASSFLAGGPSYEQYF.

The table lists this clone with a few counts. The genes are TRBV7-9 and TRBJ2-1, with D possibly being TRBD2 (6 bases). Germline values: CDR1 SEHNR, CDR2 FQNEAQ (reference sequence). Trimming removed 6 bases at V and 0 bases at J, with 12 bases between. CDR3 length equals 15 residues. The CDR3 reads CASRPGGNSYNEQFF. DNA of the CDR3: TGTGCCAGCAGACCCGGGGGAAACTCCTACAATGAGCAGTTCTTC.

V usage is TRBV7-6 and J usage is TRBJ1-1; weak D call: TRBD1 (5 bases). CDR1 and CDR2 (germline): SGHVS, FNYEAQ. Trimming took 7 bases from V and 3 from J, leaving 18 bases between them. CDR3 length: 15 residues. The CDR3 reads CASTALYSGHTEAFF. The CDR3, as DNA: TGTGCCAGCACCGCACTTTATTCAGGGCACACTGAAGCTTTCTTT.

The DNA of the CDR3 is TGCGCCAGCAGTCCCCCAGGGTTCTATGGCTACACCTTC. Translation: CASSPPGFYGYTF. The genes are TRBV23-1 and TRBJ1-2; perhaps TRBD1 as D (5 bases). TRBV23-1 belongs to the ORF category, with a function that is uncertain. The germline V and J ends were trimmed by 4 bases and 4 bases, with 10 bases remaining between them. The CDR3 length is 13 residues.

The rearrangement uses TRBV28 and TRBJ1-5; TRBD1 agrees at 8 bases. CDR3 length: 14 amino acids. The trim removed 5 bases at V and 6 bases at J, leaving 6 bases unmatched. Germline CDR1 is MDHEN and CDR2 is SYDVKM. CDR3 protein: CASSPRTGLQPQHF. The CDR3 coding sequence is TGTGCCAGCAGTCCCAGGACAGGGCTTCAGCCCCAGCATTTT.

V usage is TRBV4-2 and J usage is TRBJ2-1; possibly TRBD2 for D (5 bases). CDR1 is LGHNA and CDR2 is YNFKEQ in the germline V gene. The CDR3 contains 16 residues. V lost 4 bases to trimming and J lost 3 bases, with 16 bases between them. The CDR3 reads CASSLSAGVVYNEQFF. As DNA, the CDR3 is TGTGCCAGCAGCCTTTCCGCCGGGGTGGTCTACAATGAGCAGTTCTTC.

V and J are TRBV11-2 and TRBJ2-5; D might be TRBD1 (5 bases). There are 17 residues in the CDR3. Germline V gene lookup returns CDR1 SGHAT and CDR2 FQNNGV. The V gene lost 5 bases and the J gene lost 0 bases, with 19 bases spanning the gap. The CDR3 DNA reads as TGTGCCAGCAGCCCCCCCCCAGGACATATGTACCAAGAGACCCAGTACTTC. This codes for CASSPPPGHMYQETQYF.

The chain joins TRBV7-9 to TRBJ1-4; D is unclear. Germline V lookup: CDR1 SEHNR, CDR2 FQNEAQ (reference sequence). The CDR3 is 14 amino acids. Trimming pared 4 bases from V and 13 bases from J, leaving 19 bases between. CDR3 region: CASSCQASGCGLFF. The CDR3 nucleotides read TGTGCCAGCAGCTGCCAAGCCTCAGGCTGTGGACTGTTTTTT.

The gene calls are TRBV6-1 and TRBJ1-5; D may be TRBD1 (5 bases). The CDR3 length is 16 residues. V lost 2 bases and J lost 0, with 11 bases in between. Germline V gives CDR1 MNHNS, CDR2 SASEGT. CDR3 amino acids: CASSEYRGNSNQPQHF. The CDR3 DNA sequence: TGTGCCAGCAGTGAATATCGGGGGAATAGCAATCAGCCCCAGCATTTT.

The chain couples TRBV5-5 to TRBJ1-2; D not certain. The CDR3 totals 13 residues. Trimming cost V 4 bases and J 3 bases, with 10 bases left between them. Looked up from germline, CDR1 is SGHKS and CDR2 is YYEKEE (reference sequence). The CDR3 loop reads CASSTGSDYGYTF. CDR3 DNA: TGTGCCAGCAGCACCGGGTCTGACTATGGCTACACCTTC.

The chain combines TRBV7-9 with TRBJ1-3; a possible D gene is TRBD1 (5 bases). This CDR3 region has 15 residues. CDR1 SEHNR and CDR2 FQNEAQ come from the germline V gene (reference sequence). Trimming took off 8 bases at V and 3 bases at J, with 17 bases between the two ends. In nucleotides, the CDR3 is TGTGCCAGCGGCCAATTGTGGGACTTTGGAAACACCATATATTTT. Translated: CASGQLWDFGNTIYF.

This rearrangement joins TRBV6-5 to TRBJ1-5; no firm D call. Germline CDR1 MNHEY, CDR2 SVGAGI. The CDR3 spans 14 residues. V was pared by 6 bases and J by 0 bases, with 9 bases between. Here the CDR3 DNA reads TGTGCCAGCAGCTCACTCAATAGCAATCAGCCCCAGCATTTT. It translates to CASSSLNSNQPQHF.

This clone was detected only once. The V call is TRBV5-4, the J call TRBJ2-1; TRBD1 agrees at 7 bases. This CDR3 region has 14 residues. Losses at the gene ends were 7 bases for V and 7 bases for J; bases not matched to a gene: 11. CDR1 and CDR2 from the germline V gene are SGHNT and YYREEE (reference sequence). DNA for the CDR3: TGTGCCAGCTCCAATCCGACAGGGTCAAATGAGCAGTTCTTC. Amino acid sequence: CASSNPTGSNEQFF.

The chain has TRBV25-1 and TRBJ2-4, with 11 bases that match TRBD1. The CDR3 loop spans 18 amino acids. CDR1 is MGHDK, CDR2 SYGVNS, per germline. After removal of 6 bases from V and 0 bases from J, the junction contained 10 bases not matched to a gene. In nucleotides, the CDR3 is TGTGCCAGCAGCTTTGGGACAGGGGGACTACTAGCCAAAAACATTCAGTACTTC. Translation: CASSFGTGGLLAKNIQYF.

The gene calls are TRBV10-3 and TRBJ1-2, with 11 bases lining up with TRBD1. Germline V gives CDR1 ENHRY, CDR2 SYGVKD. The CDR3 spans 14 residues. The V segment lost 10 bases and the J segment 5 bases; nucleotides outside the gene matches: 9. Written as DNA, the CDR3 is TGTGCCACGTACACCGGGACAGGGGGATATGGCTACACCTTC. This encodes CATYTGTGGYGYTF.

The V gene is TRBV27, the J gene TRBJ2-4, with D possibly matching TRBD2 (6 bases). Germline V gene sequence: CDR1 MNHEY, CDR2 SMNVEV (reference sequence). The germline V and J ends were trimmed by 2 bases and 9 bases, with 8 bases remaining between them. This CDR3 is 12 amino acids long. CDR3 in amino acids: CASSLRRGIQYF. The CDR3 DNA follows: TGTGCCAGCAGTTTAAGGCGGGGCATTCAGTACTTC.

In its sample, this clone was seen a few times. The chain couples TRBV30 to TRBJ2-7, with D possibly matching TRBD2 (7 bases). The CDR3 is 20 residues long. The V gene's germline CDR1 is GTSNPN and CDR2 SVGIG (reference sequence). Trimming pared 3 bases from V and 5 bases from J, leaving 35 bases between. This CDR3 is CAWRRGGVPPWGAPTHEQYF. CDR3 nucleotide sequence: TGTGCCTGGAGGAGAGGGGGGGTTCCCCCATGGGGGGCCCCTACCCACGAGCAGTACTTC.

The chain recombines TRBV7-3 with TRBJ1-3, with unresolved D. V was clipped by 1 base and J by 4 bases, with 8 bases between them. CDR1 and CDR2 from the germline V gene are SGHTA and FQGTGA. The CDR3 totals 14 residues. Here the CDR3 DNA reads TGTGCCAGCAGCTTAAACGCGGGAGGAAACACCATATATTTT. Translating it yields CASSLNAGGNTIYF.

This chain joins TRBV27 and TRBJ1-5; no definite D call. Looked up from germline, CDR1 is MNHEY and CDR2 is SMNVEV (reference sequence). The CDR3 sequence is 14 residues long. V lost 3 bases, J lost 2 bases, and 8 bases lay in between. The CDR3 nucleotides are TGTGCCAGCAGTTTCACGGTGGGCAATCAGCCCCAGCATTTT. Its translation is CASSFTVGNQPQHF.

V gene TRBV28 combines with J gene TRBJ1-6, with TRBD1 matching 10 bases. V was pared by 7 bases and J by 9 bases, with 6 bases of the junction left unmatched. Germline lookup yields CDR1 MDHEN and CDR2 SYDVKM. The CDR3 is 14 amino acids. CDR3 residues: CASTGQGEISPLHF. CDR3 in DNA: TGTGCCAGCACCGGACAGGGGGAAATTTCACCCCTCCACTTT.